A selection of T cell receptor beta chains follows, all from one sample in a study of preoperative IRX-2 immunotherapy in early breast cancer. The repertoire was sequenced with immunoSEQ multiplex PCR; TCRdb's copy has only in-frame clones and lacks some. The repertoire holds roughly 24,000 clones, with around 79% as singletons. Sequencing used lymph node tissue, obtained after IRX-2 immunotherapy. The receptors here all came from a human donor with breast cancer. Each CDR3 is given with its conserved first and last residue. The order of the fields is D gene, V gene, J gene, clone size, CDR3 DNA, CDR3 protein. The D gene is left open where the match is weak. The size field is filled for only some rows; it gives once, few, many or a size class.

-,TRBV19,TRBJ2-5,-,TGTGCCAGTAGTACCAGGTTCGGGAGAGGGGAGACCCAGTACTTC,CASSTRFGRGETQYF
-,TRBV5-1,TRBJ2-7,-,TGCGCCAGCAGCTTGGATAGTCCAACTATCTCCTACGAGCAGTACTTC,CASSLDSPTISYEQYF
-,TRBV5-1,TRBJ1-2,few,TGCGCCAGCAGCTCCGGGAATGTAGGGGGTGGCTACACCTTC,CASSSGNVGGGYTF
-,TRBV6-8,TRBJ1-1,few,TGTGCCAGCACCGTCCCCCCGGGACACCTAATGAACACTGAAGCTTTCTTT,CASTVPPGHLMNTEAFF
-,TRBV25-1,TRBJ2-3,-,TGTGCCAGCAGTGAATCCCCTAGCACAGATACGCAGTATTTT,CASSESPSTDTQYF
TRBD2,TRBV15,TRBJ2-5,medium-sized,TGTGCCACCAGCAGACCCCCGAGCGGGGGGACCCAGTACTTC,CATSRPPSGGTQYF
TRBD2,TRBV11-3,TRBJ2-3,once,TGTGCCAGCAGCACGACTAGCGGGAGAAATACGCAGTATTTT,CASSTTSGRNTQYF
-,TRBV7-1,TRBJ2-7,few,TGTGCCAGCAGCCCACGGAGTGGCTCCTACGAGCAGTACTTC,CASSPRSGSYEQYF
TRBD1,TRBV14,TRBJ1-1,-,TGTGCCAGCAGCCAAGATGGGACAGGCTCTTCCTTTGAAGCTTTCTTT,CASSQDGTGSSFEAFF
-,TRBV30,TRBJ1-1,once,TGTGCCTGGAGTGTTAGCAGGGGTTGGAACACTGAAGCTTTCTTT,CAWSVSRGWNTEAFF
TRBD1,TRBV11-3,TRBJ2-1,-,TGTGCCAGCAGCTTAAACCGGGACAGCAACAATGAGCAGTTCTTC,CASSLNRDSNNEQFF
-,TRBV18,TRBJ1-2,-,TGTGCCAGCTCACCTAGAGAGGACGGAGCTAACTATGGCTACACCTTC,CASSPREDGANYGYTF
-,TRBV10-1,TRBJ2-7,-,TGCGCCAGCAGTGAGTCGGGAGGGGGTGTCTACGAGCAGTACTTC,CASSESGGGVYEQYF